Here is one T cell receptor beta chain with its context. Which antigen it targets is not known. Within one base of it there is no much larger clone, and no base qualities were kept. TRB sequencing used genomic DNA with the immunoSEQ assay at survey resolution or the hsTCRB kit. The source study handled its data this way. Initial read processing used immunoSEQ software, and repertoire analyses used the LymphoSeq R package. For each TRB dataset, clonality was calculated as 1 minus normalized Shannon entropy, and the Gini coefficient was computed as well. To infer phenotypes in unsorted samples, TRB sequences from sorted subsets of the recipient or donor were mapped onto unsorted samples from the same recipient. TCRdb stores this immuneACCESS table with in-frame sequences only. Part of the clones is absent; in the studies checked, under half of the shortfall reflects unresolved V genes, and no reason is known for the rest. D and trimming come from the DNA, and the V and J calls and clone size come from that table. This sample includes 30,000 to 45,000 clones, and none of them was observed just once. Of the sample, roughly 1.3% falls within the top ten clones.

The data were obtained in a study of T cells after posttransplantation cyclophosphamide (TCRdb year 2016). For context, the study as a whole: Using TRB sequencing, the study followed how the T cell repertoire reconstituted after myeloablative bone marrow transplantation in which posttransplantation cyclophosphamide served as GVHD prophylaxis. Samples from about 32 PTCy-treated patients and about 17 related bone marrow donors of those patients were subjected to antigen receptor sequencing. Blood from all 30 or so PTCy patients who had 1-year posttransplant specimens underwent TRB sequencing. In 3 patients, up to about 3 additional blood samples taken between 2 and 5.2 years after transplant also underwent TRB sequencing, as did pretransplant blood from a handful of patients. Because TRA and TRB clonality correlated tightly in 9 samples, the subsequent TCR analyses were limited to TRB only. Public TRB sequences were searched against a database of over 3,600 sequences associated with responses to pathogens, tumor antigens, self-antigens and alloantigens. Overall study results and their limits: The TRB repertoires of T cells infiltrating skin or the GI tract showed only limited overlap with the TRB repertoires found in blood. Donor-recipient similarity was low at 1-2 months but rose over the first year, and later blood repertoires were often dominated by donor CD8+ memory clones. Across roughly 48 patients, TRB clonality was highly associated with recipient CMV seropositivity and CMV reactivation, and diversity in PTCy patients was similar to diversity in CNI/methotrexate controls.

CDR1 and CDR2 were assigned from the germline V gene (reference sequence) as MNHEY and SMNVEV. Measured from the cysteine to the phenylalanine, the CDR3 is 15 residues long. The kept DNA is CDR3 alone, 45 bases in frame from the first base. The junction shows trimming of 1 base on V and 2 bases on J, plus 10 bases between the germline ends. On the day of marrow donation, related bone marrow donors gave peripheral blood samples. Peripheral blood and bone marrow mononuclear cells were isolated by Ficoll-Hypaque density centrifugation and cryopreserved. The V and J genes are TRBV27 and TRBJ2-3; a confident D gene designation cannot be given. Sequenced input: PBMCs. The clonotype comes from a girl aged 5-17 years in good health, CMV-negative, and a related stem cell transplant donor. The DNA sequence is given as TGTGCCAGCAGTTTATATATAGATCCCACAGATACGCAGTATTTT. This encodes CASSLYIDPTDTQYF.